This T cell receptor (beta chain) was captured in a study of shared clonotypes between healthy human individuals. For the study at large: CD4 naive and memory got three plates each, CD8 naive two, CD8 memory one.

Naive CD8 cells comprised CD45RO-negative, CCR7-positively selected cells, excluding terminally differentiated effector memory CD45RA+ cells. To note about this clone: Its antigen is undetermined.

Repertoires were generated with immunoSEQ multiplex PCR, while TCRdb's copy carries only in-frame clones and drops some. The sample carries about 2.1 million clones, 93% recorded once. Study observations and caveats: The study generally estimated greater richness for naive than memory subsets. In having few donors, the study represented limited genetic and exposure-history diversity. Rarefaction analysis demonstrated incomplete sorted-subset sequencing notwithstanding large depth.

Germline CDR1 reads SEHNR; CDR2 reads FQNEAQ (reference sequence). This CDR3 comprises 13 residues. Trimming took 4 bases from V and 7 from J, leaving 13 bases between them. This sequence joins TRBV7-9 and TRBJ1-2; no firm D call. Sequencing was done on a sample of naive CD8+ T cells from PBMCs. This TCR was sampled from a man younger than 35 in good health. Some clones in this sample may be carry-over from other donors' samples. The CDR3 bases are TGTGCCAGCAGCTCCGCGGACGGAAGTGGCTACACCTTC. Residues: CASSSADGSGYTF.